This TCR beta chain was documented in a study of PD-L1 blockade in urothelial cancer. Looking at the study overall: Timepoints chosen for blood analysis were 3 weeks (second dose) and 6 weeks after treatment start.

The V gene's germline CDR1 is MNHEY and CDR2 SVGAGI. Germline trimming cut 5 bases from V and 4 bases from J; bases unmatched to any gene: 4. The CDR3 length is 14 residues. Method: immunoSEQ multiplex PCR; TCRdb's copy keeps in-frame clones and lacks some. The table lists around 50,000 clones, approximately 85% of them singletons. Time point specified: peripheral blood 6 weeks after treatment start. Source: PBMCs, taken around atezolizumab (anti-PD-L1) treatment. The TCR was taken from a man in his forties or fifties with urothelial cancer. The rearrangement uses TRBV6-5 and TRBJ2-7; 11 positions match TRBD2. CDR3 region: CASSPRTSGYEQYF. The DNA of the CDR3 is TGTGCCAGCAGTCCTCGGACTAGCGGGTACGAGCAGTACTTC.